This T cell receptor beta chain emerged from a study of blood T cells in healthy people across ages. Germline values: CDR1 SQVTM, CDR2 ANQGSEA. The CDR3 is 16 amino acids. The ends lost 3 bases at V and 0 bases at J; junction bases unmatched: 9. Primed by a sample-barcoded 5' primer and a J-beta primer mix, a second PCR proceeded for roughly 7 to 12 cycles. A single record per CDR3 protein comes from TCRdb applying MiXCR to the 5' RACE reads. The data contain about a million distinct CDR3 sequences, more than 30% of them seen just once; the ten biggest clones take up roughly 14%. This clonotype occurred a few times.

This TCR derives from a man aged 18 to 30 in good health. The chain couples TRBV29-1 to TRBJ1-1; TRBD1 agrees at 8 bases. Sequencing input: blood. In DNA, the CDR3 is TGCAGCGTTGAGTTCCTTAGACAGGGGATGAACACTGAAGCTTTCTTT. This sequence encodes CSVEFLRQGMNTEAFF.